A selection of T cell receptor beta chains follows, all from one sample in a study of blood T cell repertoires in COVID-19. The table came from immunoSEQ multiplex PCR; TCRdb's copy has only in-frame clones and leaves some out. The sample has around 190,000 clones, roughly 81% seen once; the top ten hold about 4.9%. Sequencing was performed on peripheral blood. These receptors were collected from a woman older than 75 with acute or convalescent COVID-19. CDR3s include the opening cysteine and the closing phenylalanine or tryptophan. The order of the fields is clone size, J gene, D gene, V gene, CDR3 DNA, CDR3 protein. D genes are given only for firm matches. The listing skips clone size in some rows; elsewhere it reads once, few, many or a size class.

>.|TRBJ2-7|.|TRBV11-2
TGTGCCAGCAGCTTGACAGTCTATCACCACGAGCAGTACTTC
CASSLTVYHHEQYF
>once|TRBJ1-2|.|TRBV28
TGTGCCAGCAGTATTCTAACAGGGTATGGCTACACCTTC
CASSILTGYGYTF
>.|TRBJ2-7|.|TRBV5-4
TGTGCCAGCAGCTCGTCCTACGAGCAGTACTTC
CASSSSYEQYF
>.|TRBJ2-1|TRBD2|TRBV7-9
TGTGCCAGCAGCCCCCGGACTAGCGGGAGGGTCTTTGATGAGCAGTTCTTC
CASSPRTSGRVFDEQFF
>.|TRBJ2-3|TRBD2|TRBV29-1
TGCAGCGTTGGGACTAGCGGGAAGTCTGATACGCAGTATTTT
CSVGTSGKSDTQYF
>.|TRBJ2-5|.|TRBV5-1
TGCGCCAGCAGCTTGGCCTATAGCGGAGGGGCGGAGACCCAGTACTTC
CASSLAYSGGAETQYF
>.|TRBJ2-1|.|TRBV27
TGTGCCAGCAGTTCGCCAGGGGTCTCCTACAATGAGCAGTTCTTC
CASSSPGVSYNEQFF
>.|TRBJ1-1|TRBD1|TRBV2
TGTGCCAGCAGCCGACAGGGCGAGGGCACTGAAGCTTTCTTT
CASSRQGEGTEAFF
>.|TRBJ2-5|.|TRBV28
TGTGCCAGCAGTTTATTAGTTAATCCCCAGTACTTC
CASSLLVNPQYF
>.|TRBJ1-1|.|TRBV7-3
TGTGCCAGCAGCCCGGACACAGGGACGATTAGGATGAACACTGAAGCTTTCTTT
CASSPDTGTIRMNTEAFF
>once|TRBJ1-4|TRBD1|TRBV6-7
TGTGCCAGCAGTTACAAACCGGGACAGGGCGATGAAAAACTGTTTTTT
CASSYKPGQGDEKLFF
>few|TRBJ2-2|TRBD1|TRBV2
TGTGCCAGCAGTCGCGAGACAGGGGCCGGGGAGCTGTTTTTT
CASSRETGAGELFF
>.|TRBJ2-4|.|TRBV18
TGTGCCAGCTCACCGCCCGGGCCGGGAATTCAGTACTTC
CASSPPGPGIQYF
>.|TRBJ2-5|.|TRBV20-1
TGCAGTGCGACTCAAGAGACCCAGTACTTC
CSATQETQYF
>once|TRBJ1-1|.|TRBV2
TGTGCCAGCAGTGAGGGGCACAACACTGAAGCTTTCTTT
CASSEGHNTEAFF
>.|TRBJ2-7|.|TRBV11-2
TGTGCCAGCAGCCGTACACAGAGCTACGAGCAGTACTTC
CASSRTQSYEQYF
>.|TRBJ2-2|.|TRBV18
TGTGCCAGCTCACACACGGGCGGGACTCCTGCCACCGGGGAGCTGTTTTTT
CASSHTGGTPATGELFF
>few|TRBJ1-2|.|TRBV7-7
TGTGCTAGCAGCGATTCCCAGGGTGATGGCGTAATTGGGCACTATGGCTACACCTTC
CASSDSQGDGVIGHYGYTF
>.|TRBJ2-3|.|TRBV3-1/TRBV3-2
TGTGCCAGCAGCCAAGATATGGGGCGGAGCACAGATACGCAGTATTTT
CASSQDMGRSTDTQYF
>.|TRBJ1-5|.|TRBV3-1/TRBV3-2
TGTGCCAGCAGCCAGGGAGGCAATCAGCCCCAGCATTTT
CASSQGGNQPQHF
>.|TRBJ2-7|.|TRBV20-1
TGCAGTGCTAGTAGGGGGATTACAACCGAGCAGTACTTC
CSASRGITTEQYF
>.|TRBJ2-7|TRBD1|TRBV6-5
TGTGCCAGCAGTTACTCAACAGGGGGTATAAGCGAGCAGTACTTC
CASSYSTGGISEQYF
>once|TRBJ1-1|.|TRBV6-6
TGTGCCAGCAGTTACGGGGGGACCGGAGAAACTGAAGCTTTCTTT
CASSYGGTGETEAFF
>.|TRBJ1-2|.|TRBV6-5
TGTGCCAGCAGTTTTACAATTCTCCCCAACTATGGCTACACCTTC
CASSFTILPNYGYTF
>.|TRBJ2-5|.|TRBV24-1
TGTGCCACCAGTGACTCAACAAAGGGGGTTCTCTCGTCCCAGTACTTC
CATSDSTKGVLSSQYF
>.|TRBJ2-3|.|TRBV11-2
TGTGCCAGCAGCTTTCTTGTTGGCGTAGCCCCAGATACGCAGTATTTT
CASSFLVGVAPDTQYF
>.|TRBJ2-6|TRBD1|TRBV4-3
TGCGCCAGCAGCCAAGACGACAGGGGGTCCCACTCTGGGGCCAACGTCCTGACTTTC
CASSQDDRGSHSGANVLTF
>.|TRBJ1-2|.|TRBV28
TGTGCCAGCAGTCCGGGGGGCCCCCCGTCCTATGGCTACACCTTC
CASSPGGPPSYGYTF
>.|TRBJ1-5|.|TRBV7-9
TGTGCCAGCAGCTTAGCGTGGGGGGAGAGCGATCAGCCCCAGCATTTT
CASSLAWGESDQPQHF
>.|TRBJ2-1|TRBD2|TRBV4-3
TGCGCCAGCAGCCAAGTAGGGACTAGCGGGAGGAATGAGCAGTTCTTC
CASSQVGTSGRNEQFF
>.|TRBJ2-7|TRBD1|TRBV18
TGTGCCAGCTCACCCTCGACAGGGTCCACCTACGAGCAGTACTTC
CASSPSTGSTYEQYF
>.|TRBJ2-7|.|TRBV5-1
TGCGCCAGCAGCTTGGATCAGACAGGTCGCGAGCAGTACTTC
CASSLDQTGREQYF
>.|TRBJ1-1|.|TRBV11-2
TGTGCCAGCAGCCAAATCATGAACACTGAAGCTTTCTTT
CASSQIMNTEAFF
>.|TRBJ1-2|.|TRBV7-8
TGTGCCAGCAGCTTAATTGAGACAGGAGCTAACTATGGCTACACCTTC
CASSLIETGANYGYTF
>.|TRBJ2-4|.|TRBV15
TGTGCCACCAGCAGAGATAAGCAGGGGCGGTGGGGAAACATTCAGTACTTC
CATSRDKQGRWGNIQYF
>.|TRBJ1-5|.|TRBV28
TGTGCCAGCAGAGAAAGACAGGGCAATCAGCCCCAGCATTTT
CASRERQGNQPQHF
>.|TRBJ1-1|TRBD1|TRBV27
TGTGCCAGCAGACGGACAGGTGGTAAAGCTTTCTTT
CASRRTGGKAFF
>.|TRBJ2-7|.|TRBV10-3
TGTGCCATCAGCTCGGACAGTACCTACGAGCAGTACTTC
CAISSDSTYEQYF
>.|TRBJ1-2|.|TRBV7-2
TGTGCCAGCAGCTTAAACTTCGGACAGAACTATGGCTACACCTTC
CASSLNFGQNYGYTF
>once|TRBJ2-7|TRBD2|TRBV7-2
TGTGCCAGCAGCCAATTAGCGGGAGGGCCGTACGAGCAGTACTTC
CASSQLAGGPYEQYF
>once|TRBJ1-6|.|TRBV27
TGTGCCAGCAGTTCCTTCAAGCCGGGGATCAGGTTCCCCCTCCACTTT
CASSSFKPGIRFPLHF
>.|TRBJ1-4|.|TRBV30
TGTGCCTGGAGTCGACGGGGGGGGTCACTGTTTTTT
CAWSRRGGSLFF
>.|TRBJ2-7|.|TRBV11-2
TGTGCCAGCAGCAACGTACAGGGTAACTCCTACGAGCAGTACTTC
CASSNVQGNSYEQYF
>.|TRBJ2-5|.|TRBV5-1
TGCGCCAGCAGCTTGACTCCTTCGGAGACCCAGTACTTC
CASSLTPSETQYF
>.|TRBJ2-7|TRBD2|TRBV6-5
TGTGCAGGACGTGGGAGGGCCTACGAGCAGTACTTC
CAGRGRAYEQYF
>.|TRBJ2-1|TRBD2|TRBV9
TGTGCCAGCAGCGTAGGGAGCGGGATAGGCGAATACAATGAGCAGTTCTTC
CASSVGSGIGEYNEQFF
>.|TRBJ1-1|.|TRBV19
TGTGCCAGTAGTATCTCGGGGGTAATAGAGACTGAAGCTTTCTTT
CASSISGVIETEAFF
>once|TRBJ1-5|.|TRBV30
TGTGCCTGGAGTCCCCCGGGGGTTCTTGGGGCCCAGCATTTT
CAWSPPGVLGAQHF
>.|TRBJ2-1|TRBD2|TRBV7-8
TGTGCCAGCAGCTCGGACCGACTAGCGGGGAATGAGCAGTTCTTC
CASSSDRLAGNEQFF
>.|TRBJ2-7|TRBD2|TRBV11-3
TGTGCCAGCCGAAGACTAGCGGGATTACACGAGCAGTACTTC
CASRRLAGLHEQYF
>.|TRBJ2-7|.|TRBV3-1/TRBV3-2
TGTGCCAGCAGCCAGGGCCACGAGCAGTACTTC
CASSQGHEQYF
>.|TRBJ2-1|TRBD2|TRBV19
TGTGCCAGTAGTCCTAGCGGGAGCTCCTACAATGAGCAGTTCTTC
CASSPSGSSYNEQFF
>.|TRBJ2-7|TRBD1|TRBV18
TGTGCCAGCTCACCACTCCCGACAGGGGCGAACTACGAGCAGTACTTC
CASSPLPTGANYEQYF